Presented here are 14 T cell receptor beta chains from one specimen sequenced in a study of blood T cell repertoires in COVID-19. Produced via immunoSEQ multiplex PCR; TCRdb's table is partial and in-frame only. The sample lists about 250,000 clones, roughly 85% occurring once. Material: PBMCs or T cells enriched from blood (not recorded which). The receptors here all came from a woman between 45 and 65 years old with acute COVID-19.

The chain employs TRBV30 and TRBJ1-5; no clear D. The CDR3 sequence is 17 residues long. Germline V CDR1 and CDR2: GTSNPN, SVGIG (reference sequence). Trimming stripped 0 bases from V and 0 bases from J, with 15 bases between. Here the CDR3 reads CAWSVTLAGSSNQPQHF. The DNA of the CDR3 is TGTGCCTGGAGTGTTACCCTGGCAGGTAGTAGCAATCAGCCCCAGCATTTT.

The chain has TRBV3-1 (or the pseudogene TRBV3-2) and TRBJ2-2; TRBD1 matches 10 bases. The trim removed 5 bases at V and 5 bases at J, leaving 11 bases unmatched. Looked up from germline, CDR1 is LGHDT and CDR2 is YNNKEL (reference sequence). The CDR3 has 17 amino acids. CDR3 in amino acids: CASSYRGGTGATGELFF. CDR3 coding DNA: TGTGCCAGCAGCTACAGAGGCGGGACAGGGGCGACCGGGGAGCTGTTTTTT.

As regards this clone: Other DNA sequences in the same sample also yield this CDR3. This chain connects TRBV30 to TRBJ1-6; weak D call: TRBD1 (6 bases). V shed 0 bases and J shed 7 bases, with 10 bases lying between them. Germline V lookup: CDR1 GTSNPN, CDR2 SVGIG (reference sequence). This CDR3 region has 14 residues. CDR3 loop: CAWSVYRENSPLHF. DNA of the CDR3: TGTGCCTGGAGTGTATACAGGGAAAATTCACCCCTCCACTTT.

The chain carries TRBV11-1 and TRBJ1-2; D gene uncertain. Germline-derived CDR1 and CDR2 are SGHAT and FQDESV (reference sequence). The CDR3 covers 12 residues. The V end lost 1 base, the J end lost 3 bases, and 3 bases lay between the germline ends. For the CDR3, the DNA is TGTGCCAGCAGCTTAGGAGACTATGGCTACACCTTC. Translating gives CASSLGDYGYTF.

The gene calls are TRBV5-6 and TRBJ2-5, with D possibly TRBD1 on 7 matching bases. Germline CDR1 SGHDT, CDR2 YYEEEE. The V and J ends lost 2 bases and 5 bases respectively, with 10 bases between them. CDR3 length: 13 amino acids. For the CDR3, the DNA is TGTGCCAGCAGCTTCGCAGGGGGGGAGACCCAGTACTTC. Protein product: CASSFAGGETQYF.

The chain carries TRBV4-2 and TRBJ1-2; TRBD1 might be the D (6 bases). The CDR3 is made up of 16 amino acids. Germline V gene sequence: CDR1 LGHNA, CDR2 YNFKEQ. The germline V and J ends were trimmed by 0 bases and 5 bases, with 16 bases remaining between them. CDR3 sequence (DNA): TGTGCCAGCAGCCAAGATTTCACAGGGAGCGGTTATGGCTACACCTTC. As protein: CASSQDFTGSGYGYTF.

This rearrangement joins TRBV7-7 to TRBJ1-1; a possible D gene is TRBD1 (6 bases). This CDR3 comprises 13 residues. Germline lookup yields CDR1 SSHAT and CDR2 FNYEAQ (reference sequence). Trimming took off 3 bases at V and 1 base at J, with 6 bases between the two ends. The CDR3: CASSLDRNTEAFF. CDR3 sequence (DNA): TGTGCCAGCAGCTTGGACAGGAACACTGAAGCTTTCTTT.

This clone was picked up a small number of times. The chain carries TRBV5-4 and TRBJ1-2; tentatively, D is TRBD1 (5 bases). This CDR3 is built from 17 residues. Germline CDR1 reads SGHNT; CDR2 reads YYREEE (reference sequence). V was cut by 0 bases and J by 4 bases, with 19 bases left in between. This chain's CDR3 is CASSLDLERGLGYGYTF. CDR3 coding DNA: TGTGCCAGCAGCTTGGATTTAGAAAGGGGTTTAGGCTATGGCTACACCTTC. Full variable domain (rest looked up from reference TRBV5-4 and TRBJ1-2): ETGVTQSPTHLIKTRGQQVTLRCSSQSGHNTVSWYQQALGQGPQFIFQYYREEENGRGNFPPRFSGLQFPNYSSELNVNALELDDSALYLCASSLDLERGLGYGYTFGSGTRLTVV.

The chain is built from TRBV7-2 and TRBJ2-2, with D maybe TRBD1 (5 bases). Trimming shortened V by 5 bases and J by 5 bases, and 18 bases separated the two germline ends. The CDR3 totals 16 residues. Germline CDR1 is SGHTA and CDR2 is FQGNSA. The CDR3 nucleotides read TGTGCCAGCAGCCCCCGACGACAGATGGGGACCGGGGAGCTGTTTTTT. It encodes CASSPRRQMGTGELFF. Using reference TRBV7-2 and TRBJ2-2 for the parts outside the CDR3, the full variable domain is GAGVSQSPSNKVTEKGKDVELRCDPISGHTALYWYRQSLGQGLEFLIYFQGNSAPDKSGLPSDRFSAERTGGSVSTLTIQRTQQEDSAVYLCASSPRRQMGTGELFFGEGSRLTVL.

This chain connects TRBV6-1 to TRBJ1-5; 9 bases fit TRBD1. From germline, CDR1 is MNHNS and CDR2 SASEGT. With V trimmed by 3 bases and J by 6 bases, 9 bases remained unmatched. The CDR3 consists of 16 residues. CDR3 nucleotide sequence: TGTGCCAGCAGTGATCACAGGGGGCCCCAGGGTCAGCCCCAGCATTTT. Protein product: CASSDHRGPQGQPQHF.

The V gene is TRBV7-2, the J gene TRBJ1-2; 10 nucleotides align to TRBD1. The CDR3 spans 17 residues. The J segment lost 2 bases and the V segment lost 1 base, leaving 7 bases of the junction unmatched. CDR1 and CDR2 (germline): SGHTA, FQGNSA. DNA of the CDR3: TGTGCCAGCAGCTTAGGACAGGGGGCCACAACGAACTATGGCTACACCTTC. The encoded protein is CASSLGQGATTNYGYTF. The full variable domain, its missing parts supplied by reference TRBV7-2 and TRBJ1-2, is GAGVSQSPSNKVTEKGKDVELRCDPISGHTALYWYRQSLGQGLEFLIYFQGNSAPDKSGLPSDRFSAERTGGSVSTLTIQRTQQEDSAVYLCASSLGQGATTNYGYTFGSGTRLTVV.

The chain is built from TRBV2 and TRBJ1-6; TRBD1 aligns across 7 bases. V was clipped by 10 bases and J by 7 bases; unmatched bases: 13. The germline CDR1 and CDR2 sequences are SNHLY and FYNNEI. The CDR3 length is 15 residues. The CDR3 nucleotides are TGTGCCACCCTCAGGGACAGCCCCCAAAATTCACCCCTCCACTTT. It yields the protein CATLRDSPQNSPLHF.

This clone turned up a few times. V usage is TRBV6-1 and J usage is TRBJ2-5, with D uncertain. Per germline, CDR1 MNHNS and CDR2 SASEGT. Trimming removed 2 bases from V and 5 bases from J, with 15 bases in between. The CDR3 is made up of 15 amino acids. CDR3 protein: CASSERLTSTETQYF. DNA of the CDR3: TGTGCCAGCAGTGAACGGCTGACAAGTACGGAGACCCAGTACTTC.

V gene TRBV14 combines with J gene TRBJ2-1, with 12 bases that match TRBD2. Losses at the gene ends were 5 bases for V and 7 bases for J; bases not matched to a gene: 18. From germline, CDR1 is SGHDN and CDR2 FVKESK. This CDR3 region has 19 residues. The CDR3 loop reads CASSTGQGASGGAMNEQFF. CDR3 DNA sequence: TGTGCCAGCAGCACCGGACAGGGAGCTAGCGGGGGGGCCATGAATGAGCAGTTCTTC.